The rows below give T cell receptor beta chains drawn from one sample of a study of shared clonotypes between healthy human individuals. The protocol was immunoSEQ multiplex PCR, while the TCRdb copy is restricted to in-frame clones and leaves out a portion. The sample has fewer than 3 million clones, less than 95% seen once. Sequencing was done on a sample of naive CD4+ T cells from PBMCs. The receptors derive from a young man in good health. Some clones in this sample may be carry-over from other donors' samples. The CDR3 runs from the conserved cysteine through the conserved F or W. Each record gives: D gene, J gene, V gene, clone size, CDR3 DNA, CDR3 protein. The D gene is left open where the match is weak. The size entry is marked missing in some rows and otherwise reads once, few, many or a size class.

>NA|TRBJ2-3|TRBV7-6|NA
TGTGCCAGCAGCTTAGAGGTCTCGGGAGCGCAGTATTTT
CASSLEVSGAQYF
>NA|TRBJ1-3|TRBV10-3|NA
TGTGCCATCCTCCAGGGCGGTGGAAACACCATATATTTT
CAILQGGGNTIYF
>NA|TRBJ1-2|TRBV10-3|NA
TGTGCCATCAGTGCCAACCGACAGGCCCAGACAGGTTATTACACCTTC
CAISANRQAQTGYYTF
>TRBD2|TRBJ2-1|TRBV6-5|once
TGTGCCAGCAAATTAGCGGGCGGTACCTACAATGAGCAGTTCTTC
CASKLAGGTYNEQFF
>NA|TRBJ2-5|TRBV19|NA
TGTGCCAGTAGTAGAAAACTTCGGGAGACCCAGTACTTC
CASSRKLRETQYF
>NA|TRBJ2-3|TRBV7-2|NA
TGTGCCAGCAGCTTATTGACGGGCTACACAGATACGCAGTATTTT
CASSLLTGYTDTQYF
>TRBD2|TRBJ2-2|TRBV27|NA
TGTGCCAGCAGTAATAGAGCGGGAGGCACCGGGGAGCTGTTTTTT
CASSNRAGGTGELFF
>NA|TRBJ2-7|TRBV11-2|NA
TGTGCCAGCAGCTTAAGGGGGGAGCGGCATTCGGGATACGAGCAGTACTTC
CASSLRGERHSGYEQYF
>NA|TRBJ1-2|TRBV28|NA
TGTGCCAGCAGTTTCCCAGGGGATGGCTACACCTTC
CASSFPGDGYTF
>NA|TRBJ2-7|TRBV11-2|NA
TGTGCCAGCAGCTTAGCCGACACCCTTTACTACGAGCAGTACTTC
CASSLADTLYYEQYF
>TRBD1|TRBJ2-4|TRBV9|NA
TGTGCCAGCAGCGTAGAAATGGGACAGGGGGGAATTCAGTACTTC
CASSVEMGQGGIQYF
>TRBD1|TRBJ2-2|TRBV18|few
TGTGCCAGCTCACAAGTTACAGGGGAACCTAACGCAGGATGGACCGGGGAGCTGTTTTTT
CASSQVTGEPNAGWTGELFF
>NA|TRBJ2-3|TRBV7-9|NA
TGTGCCAGCAGCCCGAGTTGGACGCAACAAACAGATACGCAGTATTTT
CASSPSWTQQTDTQYF
>NA|TRBJ1-1|TRBV19|NA
TGTGCCAGTAGTGGGGGACGGATCTTCACTGAAGCTTTCTTT
CASSGGRIFTEAFF
>NA|TRBJ1-2|TRBV10-3|NA
TGTGCCATCAGTGAGGGGGGGGCGCAGTCAAACTATGGCTACACCTTC
CAISEGGAQSNYGYTF
>NA|TRBJ1-2|TRBV29-1|NA
TGCAGCGTTGACAGGAACTATGGCTACACCTTC
CSVDRNYGYTF
>TRBD1|TRBJ1-3|TRBV7-2|NA
TGTGCCAGCAGCAAACAGGGGGGCACTGGAAACACCATATATTTT
CASSKQGGTGNTIYF
>TRBD1|TRBJ2-1|TRBV12-5|NA
TGTGCTAGTGGTTCGTTCAATACAGGGGGCTTGTCCTACAATGAGCAGTTCTTC
CASGSFNTGGLSYNEQFF
>NA|TRBJ1-5|TRBV2|NA
TGTGCCAGCAGTGGGAGGGTTGGAAATCAGCCCCAGCATTTT
CASSGRVGNQPQHF
>NA|TRBJ1-1|TRBV5-1|NA
TGCGCCAGCAGCTTGGTGGGCGCGGACATGAACACTGAAGCTTTCTTT
CASSLVGADMNTEAFF
>NA|TRBJ1-2|TRBV5-1|NA
TGCGCCAGCAGCTTGAGTTCTTCCGGTAACTATGGCTACACCTTC
CASSLSSSGNYGYTF
>TRBD2|TRBJ2-7|TRBV29-1|NA
TGCAGCGTTGTTAGCGCTAGCGGGAGGCCCTACGAGCAGTACTTC
CSVVSASGRPYEQYF
>TRBD1|TRBJ1-5|TRBV28|NA
TGTGCCAGCAGTTTCCTTGACAGGGCCGATCAGCCCCAGCATTTT
CASSFLDRADQPQHF
>TRBD1|TRBJ2-5|TRBV5-4|NA
TGTGCCAGCAGTAATCAACAGGGGAAAGAGACCCAGTACTTC
CASSNQQGKETQYF
>NA|TRBJ1-1|TRBV15|NA
TGTGCCACCAGGAACCCCTCGAACACTGAAGCTTTCTTT
CATRNPSNTEAFF